This TCR beta chain emerged from a study of technical replicates of blood from a handful of donors. Germline assignment: CDR1 SGHNT and CDR2 YENEEA. Trimming shortened V by 5 bases and J by 3 bases, and 5 bases separated the two germline ends. The CDR3 covers 11 residues. Assay: immunoSEQ multiplex PCR; the TCRdb copy retains only in-frame clones and omits some. Of under 75,000 clones in the sample, about 94% were seen once. The receptor was isolated from a human donor in good health. The chain couples TRBV11-3 to TRBJ2-7; D is undetermined. Sequenced input: T cells isolated from PBMCs. CDR3 loop: CASSVFYEQYF. Here the CDR3 DNA reads TGTGCCAGCAGCGTATTCTACGAGCAGTACTTC.